Below, 14 T cell receptor beta chains from the same sample are listed, as sequenced in a study of STAT5B mutations in CD4+ large granular lymphocyte leukemia. Method: immunoSEQ multiplex PCR; TCRdb's copy keeps in-frame clones and lacks some. The profile shows approximately 20,000 clones, 70% to 85% of them singletons. The specimen was CD4+ T cells from blood buffy coats. These receptors were collected from a human donor in good health.

J is TRBJ2-5 and V is TRBV10-3; D might be TRBD1 or TRBD2, each matching 5 bases. Trimming pared 7 bases from V and 5 bases from J, leaving 11 bases between. Germline V CDR1 and CDR2: ENHRY, SYGVKD. CDR3 length: 12 amino acids. The CDR3 region has the DNA TGTGCCATCATGGGGGACGAGGAGACCCAGTACTTC. It yields the protein CAIMGDEETQYF.

The chain has TRBV29-1 and TRBJ2-1; 10 positions match TRBD2. The ends lost 2 bases at V and 5 bases at J; junction bases unmatched: 15. Germline CDR1 SQVTM, CDR2 ANQGSEA. CDR3 length: 18 amino acids. The CDR3 sequence is CSVEPLAPSGSHNNEQFF. The CDR3 DNA reads TGCAGCGTTGAACCCCTAGCGCCTAGCGGGAGCCACAACAATGAGCAGTTCTTC.

CDR3 amino acids: CASSEYVEGQPQHF. The CDR3 bases are TGTGCCAGCAGTGAATACGTGGAGGGACAGCCCCAGCATTTT. The rearrangement links TRBV25-1 to TRBJ1-5; no firm D call. Germline V lookup: CDR1 MGHDK, CDR2 SYGVNS. V was cut by 0 bases and J by 7 bases, with 10 bases left in between. The CDR3 covers 14 residues.

This chain uses TRBV7-2 with TRBJ1-2; D unclear. The V gene lost 1 base and the J gene lost 11 bases, with 14 bases spanning the gap. CDR1 is SGHTA and CDR2 is FQGNSA in the germline V gene. CDR3 length: 13 residues. The DNA for the CDR3 is TGTGCCAGCAGCTTAGGATTTACAGTGGGATACACCTTC. Its protein product is CASSLGFTVGYTF.

The V gene is TRBV15, the J gene TRBJ1-1; 9 bases agree with TRBD1. V lost 3 bases to trimming and J lost 5 bases; unmatched junction nucleotides: 4. The CDR3 length is 14 residues. Per germline, CDR1 LNHNV and CDR2 YYDKDF (reference sequence). The CDR3 region is CATSRTTGGTEAFF. DNA for the CDR3: TGTGCCACCAGCAGGACGACAGGGGGGACTGAAGCTTTCTTT. Full variable domain (outside the CDR3, taken from reference TRBV15 and TRBJ1-1): DAMVIQNPRYQVTQFGKPVTLSCSQTLNHNVMYWYQQKSSQAPKLLFHYYDKDFNNEADTPDNFQSRRPNTSFCFLDIRSPGLGDTAMYLCATSRTTGGTEAFFGQGTRLTVV.

V is TRBV19 and J is TRBJ2-3; 12 nucleotides agree with TRBD2. The germline gives CDR1 LNHDA, CDR2 SQIVND (reference sequence). This CDR3 has 17 residues. With 5 bases clipped from V and 0 bases from J, the junction kept 6 bases outside the gene matches. The CDR3: CASSETSGRHSTDTQYF. Written as DNA, the CDR3 is TGTGCCAGTAGTGAAACTAGCGGGAGGCATAGCACAGATACGCAGTATTTT.

This chain connects TRBV30 to TRBJ2-7; possible D gene TRBD1, 5 bases. The CDR3 spans 14 residues. Germline V gene sequence: CDR1 GTSNPN, CDR2 SVGIG (reference sequence). Trimming took off 5 bases at V and 1 base at J, with 15 bases between the two ends. The chain's CDR3 is CAWVPKGFSYEQYF. The CDR3 DNA is TGTGCCTGGGTTCCCAAGGGGTTTTCCTACGAGCAGTACTTC.

The V call is TRBV6-5, the J call TRBJ2-3; 10 nucleotides agree with TRBD1. The CDR3 runs to 15 residues. Germline V lookup: CDR1 MNHEY, CDR2 SVGAGI. With 6 bases clipped from V and 4 bases from J, the junction kept 7 bases outside the gene matches. CDR3 DNA: TGTGCCAGCAGACCCGACAGGGGGCTGGCAGATACGCAGTATTTT. This codes for CASRPDRGLADTQYF.

CDR3 protein: CAWCLPGQGNQPQHF. The CDR3 DNA sequence: TGTGCCTGGTGCCTACCGGGACAGGGGAATCAGCCCCAGCATTTT. The rearrangement links TRBV30 to TRBJ1-5; 10 bases fit TRBD1. The germline gives CDR1 GTSNPN, CDR2 SVGIG (reference sequence). Trimming took 5 bases from V and 4 from J; bases not matched to a gene: 8. CDR3 length equals 15 residues.

This clone was detected a few times. The J gene is TRBJ1-4, the V gene TRBV2, with D perhaps TRBD1 (5 bases). The CDR3 length is 15 residues. V was shortened by 3 bases and J by 8 bases, with 16 bases between the two germline ends. Germline V gene lookup returns CDR1 SNHLY and CDR2 FYNNEI. The CDR3 reads CASSDHGANNEKLFF. For the CDR3, the DNA is TGTGCCAGCAGTGATCATGGGGCAAACAACGAAAAACTGTTTTTT.

CDR3 residues: CASSQTPTGDGNTIYF. The DNA of the CDR3 is TGCGCCAGCAGCCAAACTCCGACAGGGGACGGAAACACCATATATTTT. This sequence joins TRBV4-1 and TRBJ1-3; 8 bases agree with TRBD1. Per the germline V gene, CDR1 is MGHRA and CDR2 is YSYEKL. CDR3 length: 16 residues. V shed 2 bases and J 4 bases; nucleotides not matched to a gene: 7.

CDR3 in amino acids: CASSSIVAPVPTEAFF. Here the CDR3 DNA reads TGTGCCAGCAGTTCAATTGTTGCCCCGGTGCCCACTGAAGCTTTCTTT. The rearrangement uses TRBV27 and TRBJ1-1; unclear D gene. Between the trimmed V and J ends, which lost 4 bases and 4 bases, there was a span of 19 bases. The germline V gene encodes CDR1 MNHEY and CDR2 SMNVEV (reference sequence). The CDR3 totals 16 residues.

This clone was counted only a few times. The chain carries TRBV4-2 and TRBJ1-5, with a weak D call TRBD1 (6 bases). Germline V gene sequence: CDR1 LGHNA, CDR2 YNFKEQ. The CDR3 is made up of 16 amino acids. V lost 0 bases to trimming and J lost 4 bases, with 13 bases between them. CDR3 in amino acids: CASSQEGPGANQPQHF. CDR3 DNA: TGTGCCAGCAGCCAAGAAGGTCCAGGGGCAAATCAGCCCCAGCATTTT.

This clone was observed a single time. The chain couples TRBV10-3 to TRBJ2-5; D not certain. The CDR3 loop spans 15 amino acids. Trimming took off 3 bases at V and 3 bases at J, with 14 bases between the two ends. Germline V CDR1 and CDR2: ENHRY, SYGVKD. The CDR3 bases are TGTGCCATCAGTGACTCCGAGAGGCTAAAAGAGACCCAGTACTTC. The encoded protein is CAISDSERLKETQYF.